This T cell receptor beta chain was captured in a study of cytomegalovirus exposure and HLA in healthy donors. Nominal health characterized the donors when sampled, though unrecorded immune exposures were likely. Germline lookup yields CDR1 GTSNPN and CDR2 SVGIG (reference sequence). The CDR3 extends over 15 amino acids. V dropped 1 base and J dropped 10; count of bases not matched to a gene: 8. Regarding the study as a whole: Analysis performed later showed TCR beta chains linked to HLA being more clonally expanded than equally common others. Associated with cytomegalovirus, according to the listing, were around 160 TCR beta chains.

It was with 60 Vbeta and 13 Jbeta primers that the PCR ran. Assay: immunoSEQ multiplex PCR; the TCRdb copy retains only in-frame clones and omits some. Among about 130,000 clones, approximately 70% were seen once, and the ten largest hold 2.1%. A note on this clone: Its antigen is unidentified.

The material sequenced was PBMCs. The chain combines TRBV30 with TRBJ1-6, with 9 bases that match TRBD1. The sequence was obtained from a woman aged 60 to 75 in good health and CMV-seropositive. The CDR3 here is CAWSDLQGANSPLHF. Written as DNA, the CDR3 is TGTGCCTGGAGTGACTTACAGGGGGCTAACTCACCCCTCCACTTT. Together with reference TRBV30 and TRBJ1-6, the CDR3 gives the full variable domain: SQTIHQWPATLVQPVGSPLSLECTVEGTSNPNLYWYRQAAGRGLQLLFYSVGIGQISSEVPQNLSASRPQDRQFILSSKKLLLSDSGFYLCAWSDLQGANSPLHFGNGTRLTVT.